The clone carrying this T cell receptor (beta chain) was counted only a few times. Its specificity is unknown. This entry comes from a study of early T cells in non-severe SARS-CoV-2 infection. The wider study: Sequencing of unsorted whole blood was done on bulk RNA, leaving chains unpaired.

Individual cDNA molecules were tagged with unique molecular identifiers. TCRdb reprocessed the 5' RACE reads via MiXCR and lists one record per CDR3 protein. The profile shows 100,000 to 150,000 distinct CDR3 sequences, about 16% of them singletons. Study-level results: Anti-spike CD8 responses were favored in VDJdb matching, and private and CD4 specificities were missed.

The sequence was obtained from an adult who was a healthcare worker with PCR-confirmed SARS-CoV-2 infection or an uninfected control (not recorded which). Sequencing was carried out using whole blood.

CDR3 DNA sequence: TGCGCCAGCAGCCGAGACAGGGACACCGGGGAGCTGTTTTTT. Its translation: CASSRDRDTGELFF. The J gene is TRBJ2-2, the V gene TRBV4-1, with TRBD1 matching over 7 bases. J gave up 3 bases and V 4 bases, and 2 bases lay outside the gene matches. The CDR3 is made up of 14 amino acids. Germline V gene lookup returns CDR1 MGHRA and CDR2 YSYEKL.